The 6 T cell receptor beta chains in this list originate from one sample, sequenced in a study of blood T cell repertoires in COVID-19. The assay was immunoSEQ multiplex PCR, and TCRdb's table has in-frame clones only and misses some. The data contain 70,000 to 95,000 clones, 85% to 95% of them seen just once; the ten biggest clones take up roughly 6.4%. Sequencing input: peripheral blood. These receptors came from a woman aged 55-70 years with active COVID-19.

The gene calls are TRBV7-9 and TRBJ1-2; the match to TRBD1 covers 8 bases. CDR3 length: 17 residues. Trimming at V came to 5 bases and at J to 0 bases, leaving 11 bases not matched to a gene. Per the germline V gene, CDR1 is SEHNR and CDR2 is FQNEAQ (reference sequence). The DNA for the CDR3 is TGTGCCAGCAGCCCTAAAGGAGGACAGGGCTCTAACTATGGCTACACCTTC. Translation gives CASSPKGGQGSNYGYTF.

This chain uses TRBV29-1 with TRBJ2-7; no firm D call. Trimming took off 6 bases at V and 3 bases at J, with 9 bases between the two ends. The germline gives CDR1 SQVTM, CDR2 ANQGSEA. The CDR3 totals 11 residues. CDR3 in amino acids: CSVLAGYEQYF. In nucleotides, the CDR3 is TGCAGCGTCCTCGCCGGCTACGAGCAGTACTTC.

The rearrangement uses TRBV24-1 and TRBJ2-3, with TRBD1 matching 7 bases. The CDR3 extends over 13 amino acids. Germline V gene lookup returns CDR1 KGHDR and CDR2 SFDVKD. Trimming at V came to 5 bases and at J to 6 bases, leaving 4 bases not matched to a gene. CDR3 coding DNA: TGTGCCACCAGTGTACAGGGGTTGGATACGCAGTATTTT. This sequence encodes CATSVQGLDTQYF.

The V and J genes are TRBV7-9 and TRBJ1-2; 8 nucleotides align to TRBD1. J lost 5 bases, V lost 5 bases, and 10 bases had no gene match. Germline V CDR1 and CDR2: SEHNR, FQNEAQ (reference sequence). This CDR3 has 15 amino acids. The CDR3 region is CASSDNSGGVYGYTF. The CDR3 bases are TGTGCCAGCAGCGACAACTCAGGGGGCGTATATGGCTACACCTTC.

The V call is TRBV13, the J call TRBJ1-1; 7 bases map to TRBD1. CDR3 length: 15 amino acids. V was clipped by 6 bases and J by 0 bases; unmatched bases: 7. The germline gives CDR1 PRHDT, CDR2 FYEKMQ (reference sequence). The DNA for the CDR3 is TGTGCCAGCAGAGGGGACAGCTTACTGAACACTGAAGCTTTCTTT. Protein: CASRGDSLLNTEAFF.

The V call is TRBV19, the J call TRBJ2-1; D not resolved. The germline V gene encodes CDR1 LNHDA and CDR2 SQIVND (reference sequence). CDR3 length: 16 residues. V dropped 3 bases and J dropped 0 bases, with 12 bases sitting between them. The chain's CDR3 is CASSMAHLTSYNEQFF. The CDR3 DNA sequence: TGTGCCAGTAGTATGGCCCACCTCACCTCCTACAATGAGCAGTTCTTC.